This is a list of T cell receptor beta chains from one sample in a study of PD-L1 blockade in urothelial cancer. Profiled with immunoSEQ multiplex PCR; TCRdb holds only in-frame clones, not every one. The table includes 35,000 to 40,000 clones, under 90% detected once. Sequencing used PBMCs, obtained around atezolizumab (anti-PD-L1) treatment. Source of these receptors: a man aged 55 to 69 with urothelial cancer. The CDR3 runs from the conserved cysteine through the conserved F or W. A D gene is named only where the DNA matches it firmly. Part of the rows lack a size; the others show once, few, many or a class for expanded clones.

D: TRBD2
J: TRBJ2-3
size: NA
V: TRBV4-2
length: 19
CDR3: CASSQALAGGLAGTDTQYF
DNA: TGTGCCAGCAGCCAAGCTCTCGCTGGAGGACTAGCGGGCACAGATACGCAGTATTTT

D: TRBD1
J: TRBJ1-2
size: NA
V: TRBV7-8
length: 16
CDR3: CASSLVRQGINYGYTF
DNA: TGTGCCAGCAGCTTAGTACGACAGGGAATAAACTATGGCTACACCTTC

D: TRBD2
J: TRBJ2-3
size: NA
V: TRBV27
length: 16
CDR3: CASSLNLGGGTDTQYF
DNA: TGTGCCAGCAGTTTAAATTTGGGGGGGGGCACAGATACGCAGTATTTT

D: NA
J: TRBJ1-6
size: few
V: TRBV6-5
length: 15
CDR3: CASSISRGLNSPLHF
DNA: TGTGCCAGCAGTATATCCCGGGGACTTAATTCACCCCTCCACTTT

D: TRBD1
J: TRBJ2-3
size: NA
V: TRBV5-1
length: 12
CDR3: CASSSTGDTQYF
DNA: TGCGCCAGCAGCTCGACAGGGGATACGCAGTATTTT

D: NA
J: TRBJ1-5
size: NA
V: TRBV6-1
length: 13
CDR3: CASSEAETQPQHF
DNA: TGTGCCAGCAGTGAAGCCGAGACACAGCCCCAGCATTTT

D: NA
J: TRBJ2-5
size: NA
V: TRBV4-2
length: 13
CDR3: CASRGDNQETQYF
DNA: TGTGCCAGCAGGGGGGACAACCAAGAGACCCAGTACTTC

D: NA
J: TRBJ1-5
size: NA
V: TRBV9
length: 13
CDR3: CASSVDLNQPQHF
DNA: TGTGCCAGCAGCGTAGATCTCAATCAGCCCCAGCATTTT

D: TRBD1
J: TRBJ2-4
size: NA
V: TRBV2
length: 13
CDR3: CASTDRGLDIQYF
DNA: TGTGCCAGCACGGACAGGGGGCTGGACATTCAGTACTTC

D: NA
J: TRBJ1-6
size: NA
V: TRBV30
length: 17
CDR3: CAWISTDDFYYNSPLHF
DNA: TGTGCCTGGATATCAACGGATGACTTTTACTATAATTCACCCCTCCACTTT

D: TRBD1
J: TRBJ1-1
size: NA
V: TRBV18
length: 15
CDR3: CASSPRQGLGTEAFF
DNA: TGTGCCAGCTCACCACGACAGGGGTTGGGCACTGAAGCTTTCTTT

D: TRBD1
J: TRBJ2-7
size: NA
V: TRBV7-2
length: 15
CDR3: CASSLVRAGGHEQYF
DNA: TGTGCCAGCAGCTTAGTTAGGGCAGGGGGCCACGAGCAGTACTTC

D: NA
J: TRBJ1-5
size: NA
V: TRBV11-3
length: 14
CDR3: CASSFGQRNQPQHF
DNA: TGTGCCAGCAGCTTTGGGCAGCGCAATCAGCCCCAGCATTTT

D: NA
J: TRBJ1-2
size: NA
V: TRBV5-1
length: 13
CDR3: CASSLAPSYGYTF
DNA: TGCGCCAGCAGCTTGGCTCCCTCCTATGGCTACACCTTC

D: TRBD1
J: TRBJ2-3
size: NA
V: TRBV6-1
length: 15
CDR3: CASSGQGIDPDTQYF
DNA: TGTGCCAGCAGTGGACAGGGGATTGACCCAGATACGCAGTATTTT

D: NA
J: TRBJ1-1
size: few
V: TRBV4-1
length: 16
CDR3: CASSQMGLWEATEAFF
DNA: TGCGCCAGCAGCCAAATGGGGCTGTGGGAGGCCACTGAAGCTTTCTTT

D: TRBD1
J: TRBJ1-1
size: NA
V: TRBV19
length: 15
CDR3: CASTLPYRGRTEAFF
DNA: TGTGCCAGTACCCTACCTTACAGGGGAAGGACTGAAGCTTTCTTT

D: TRBD1
J: TRBJ2-7
size: NA
V: TRBV7-6
length: 14
CDR3: CASSYGQGGYEQYF
DNA: TGTGCCAGCAGCTACGGACAGGGAGGCTACGAGCAGTACTTC

D: TRBD2
J: TRBJ2-1
size: NA
V: TRBV6-6
length: 16
CDR3: CASRGLGASGVDEQFF
DNA: TGTGCCAGCAGAGGCTTAGGGGCTAGCGGGGTCGATGAGCAGTTCTTC

D: NA
J: TRBJ1-5
size: NA
V: TRBV15
length: 15
CDR3: CATSGRRQENQPQHF
DNA: TGTGCCACCAGCGGCCGAAGGCAGGAAAATCAGCCCCAGCATTTT

D: NA
J: TRBJ1-6
size: NA
V: TRBV9
length: 13
CDR3: CASRQGSNSPLHF
DNA: TGTGCCAGCAGACAGGGCTCTAATTCACCCCTCCACTTT

D: TRBD2
J: TRBJ2-5
size: NA
V: TRBV19
length: 13
CDR3: CASSMGGQETQYF
DNA: TGTGCCAGTAGTATGGGGGGGCAAGAGACCCAGTACTTC

D: TRBD2
J: TRBJ2-7
size: NA
V: TRBV5-1
length: 15
CDR3: CARFYSGGCSYEQYF
DNA: TGCGCCCGCTTTTATAGCGGGGGGTGCTCCTACGAGCAGTACTTC

D: TRBD1
J: TRBJ2-2
size: NA
V: TRBV7-3
length: 16
CDR3: CASSLTGQENTGELFF
DNA: TGTGCCAGCAGCTTAACCGGACAGGAGAACACCGGGGAGCTGTTTTTT

D: TRBD1
J: TRBJ1-1
size: NA
V: TRBV27
length: 17
CDR3: CASSPIRRVGQGTEAFF
DNA: TGTGCCAGCAGTCCAATCCGTAGGGTAGGACAGGGGACTGAAGCTTTCTTT

D: TRBD1
J: TRBJ1-5
size: NA
V: TRBV28
length: 16
CDR3: CASRAPWTGSFQPQHF
DNA: TGTGCCAGCAGGGCCCCCTGGACAGGATCATTCCAGCCCCAGCATTTT

D: NA
J: TRBJ2-7
size: few
V: TRBV7-2
length: 15
CDR3: CASSLTGMGSYEQYF
DNA: TGTGCCAGCAGCTTAACGGGAATGGGCTCCTACGAGCAGTACTTC

D: TRBD1
J: TRBJ1-4
size: NA
V: TRBV7-6
length: 17
CDR3: CASSLRGTGNTNEKLFF
DNA: TGTGCCAGCAGCTTACGCGGGACAGGAAATACTAATGAAAAACTGTTTTTT

D: TRBD1
J: TRBJ2-7
size: once
V: TRBV18
length: 13
CDR3: CASSPGQGDEQYF
DNA: TGTGCCAGCTCACCGGGACAGGGGGACGAGCAGTACTTC

D: NA
J: TRBJ2-3
size: NA
V: TRBV7-2
length: 13
CDR3: CASTLSRTDTQYF
DNA: TGTGCCAGCACCCTATCCCGCACAGATACGCAGTATTTT

D: NA
J: TRBJ1-2
size: NA
V: TRBV9
length: 12
CDR3: CASSADIYGYTF
DNA: TGTGCCAGCAGCGCGGACATTTATGGCTACACCTTC

D: NA
J: TRBJ1-6
size: few
V: TRBV2
length: 16
CDR3: CASSEVGQGYNSPLHF
DNA: TGTGCCAGCAGTGAAGTGGGGCAGGGCTATAATTCACCCCTCCACTTT

D: NA
J: TRBJ1-6
size: NA
V: TRBV13
length: 15
CDR3: CASSLGAGVGSPLHF
DNA: TGTGCCAGCAGCTTAGGCGCGGGAGTTGGTTCACCCCTCCACTTT

D: NA
J: TRBJ1-5
size: once
V: TRBV28
length: 14
CDR3: CASRGAGESQPQHF
DNA: TGTGCCAGCCGCGGGGCGGGGGAAAGCCAGCCCCAGCATTTT

D: TRBD1
J: TRBJ1-4
size: NA
V: TRBV5-1
length: 14
CDR3: CASTIGTGNEKLFF
DNA: TGCGCCAGCACCATCGGGACAGGGAATGAAAAACTGTTTTTT

D: NA
J: TRBJ1-1
size: medium-sized
V: TRBV30
length: 14
CDR3: CAFSWGVEDTEAFF
DNA: TGTGCCTTCTCATGGGGGGTAGAGGACACTGAAGCTTTCTTT

D: NA
J: TRBJ1-1
size: NA
V: TRBV5-8
length: 14
CDR3: CASSFRSRGTEAFF
DNA: TGTGCCAGCAGCTTTAGGTCCAGGGGCACTGAAGCTTTCTTT

D: NA
J: TRBJ2-7
size: NA
V: TRBV6-6
length: 11
CDR3: CASSRGYEQYF
DNA: TGTGCCAGCTCGAGAGGGTACGAGCAGTACTTC

D: TRBD2
J: TRBJ2-1
size: NA
V: TRBV5-1
length: 15
CDR3: CASSSRAGGYNEQFF
DNA: TGCGCCAGCAGCTCACGAGCGGGGGGCTACAATGAGCAGTTCTTC

D: NA
J: TRBJ1-3
size: NA
V: TRBV14
length: 14
CDR3: CASRQTGSGNTIYF
DNA: TGTGCCAGCAGACAGACAGGCTCTGGAAACACCATATATTTT

D: TRBD1
J: TRBJ1-4
size: NA
V: TRBV27
length: 15
CDR3: CASSLWAGGDEKLFF
DNA: TGTGCCAGCAGTTTATGGGCAGGGGGAGATGAAAAACTGTTTTTT

D: TRBD1
J: TRBJ1-6
size: NA
V: TRBV2
length: 17
CDR3: CASSETHRGRVNSPLHF
DNA: TGTGCCAGCAGTGAAACGCACAGGGGGCGAGTTAATTCACCCCTCCACTTT

D: NA
J: TRBJ1-5
size: NA
V: TRBV28
length: 19
CDR3: CASSPPNIRRGATGQPQHF
DNA: TGTGCCAGCAGTCCGCCCAATATACGCAGGGGAGCGACTGGACAGCCCCAGCATTTT

D: TRBD1
J: TRBJ2-7
size: NA
V: TRBV7-8
length: 13
CDR3: CASLGGQTYEQYF
DNA: TGTGCCAGCCTTGGGGGACAGACCTACGAGCAGTACTTC

D: NA
J: TRBJ2-7
size: once
V: TRBV15
length: 16
CDR3: CATSKRAGALSYEQYF
DNA: TGTGCCACCAGCAAAAGGGCAGGGGCCCTGAGCTACGAGCAGTACTTC

D: NA
J: TRBJ2-1
size: once
V: TRBV19
length: 13
CDR3: CASSSGLLDEQFF
DNA: TGTGCCAGTAGTAGTGGCCTGCTGGATGAGCAGTTCTTC

D: NA
J: TRBJ2-7
size: once
V: TRBV5-6
length: 15
CDR3: CASSLFSGLPYEQYF
DNA: TGTGCCAGCAGCTTGTTTTCAGGCCTGCCGTACGAGCAGTACTTC

D: TRBD1
J: TRBJ1-6
size: few
V: TRBV19
length: 15
CDR3: CACSPTGGLSSPLHF
DNA: TGTGCCTGCTCCCCAACAGGGGGACTAAGTTCACCCCTCCACTTT